This entry concerns a single T cell receptor beta chain. The J segment lost 2 bases and the V segment lost 5 bases, leaving 4 bases of the junction unmatched. From germline, CDR1 is LGHDT and CDR2 YNNKEL (reference sequence). This CDR3 has 15 amino acids. The entry originates in a study of blood T cell repertoires in COVID-19. As for the study in general: Sites across the United States, Italy and Spain contributed samples from acute and convalescent COVID-19.

Authors' processing steps: Using reference gene primer amplification, nucleated cell counts were estimated. Sequencing used immunoSEQ multiplex PCR; TCRdb keeps in-frame clones, though not all of them. V, J and clone size are taken as reported in that table, and D and trimming were inferred from the DNA itself. The sample has 140,000 to 150,000 clones, about 90% seen once. The sequencing input was peripheral blood. This chain links TRBV3-1 (or the pseudogene TRBV3-2) with TRBJ2-1; 9 bases are a match to TRBD2. This clonotype was sampled from a woman in her 50s with acute or convalescent COVID-19. CDR3 in DNA: TGTGCCAGCAGCTCTAGCGGGACCACCTACAATGAGCAGTTCTTC. The encoded protein is CASSSSGTTYNEQFF.